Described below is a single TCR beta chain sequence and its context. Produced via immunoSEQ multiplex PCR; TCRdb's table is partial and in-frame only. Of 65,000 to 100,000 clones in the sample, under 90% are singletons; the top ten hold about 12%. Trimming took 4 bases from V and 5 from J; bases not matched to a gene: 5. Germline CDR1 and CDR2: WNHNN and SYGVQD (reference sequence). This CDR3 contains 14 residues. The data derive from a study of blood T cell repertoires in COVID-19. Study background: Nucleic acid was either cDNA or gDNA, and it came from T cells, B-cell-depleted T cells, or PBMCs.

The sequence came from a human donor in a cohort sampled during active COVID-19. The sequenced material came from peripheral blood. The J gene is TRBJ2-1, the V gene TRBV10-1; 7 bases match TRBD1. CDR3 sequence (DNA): TGCGCCAGCAGTGTGAGGGGACAGAACAATGAGCAGTTCTTC. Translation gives CASSVRGQNNEQFF.